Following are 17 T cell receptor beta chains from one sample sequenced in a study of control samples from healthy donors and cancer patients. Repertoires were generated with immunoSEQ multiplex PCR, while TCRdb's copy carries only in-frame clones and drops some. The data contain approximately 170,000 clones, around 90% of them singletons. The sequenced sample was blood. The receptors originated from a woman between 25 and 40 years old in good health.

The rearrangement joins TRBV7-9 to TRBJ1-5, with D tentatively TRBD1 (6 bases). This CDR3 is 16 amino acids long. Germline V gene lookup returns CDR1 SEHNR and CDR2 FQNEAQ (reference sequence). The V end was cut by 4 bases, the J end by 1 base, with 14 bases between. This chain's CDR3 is CASSSTTTGSNQPQHF. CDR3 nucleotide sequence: TGTGCCAGCAGCTCAACCACCACAGGGAGCAATCAGCCCCAGCATTTT. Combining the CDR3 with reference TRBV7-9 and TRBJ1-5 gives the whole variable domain DTGVSQNPRHKITKRGQNVTFRCDPISEHNRLYWYRQTLGQGPEFLTYFQNEAQLEKSRLLSDRFSAERPKGSFSTLEIQRTEQGDSAMYLCASSSTTTGSNQPQHFGDGTRLSIL.

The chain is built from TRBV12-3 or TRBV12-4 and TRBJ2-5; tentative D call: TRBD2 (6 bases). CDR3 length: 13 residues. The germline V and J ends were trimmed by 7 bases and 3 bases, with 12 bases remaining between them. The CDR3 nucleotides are TGTGCCAGCAATAGCGGAGCAAAAGAGACCCAGTACTTC. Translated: CASNSGAKETQYF.

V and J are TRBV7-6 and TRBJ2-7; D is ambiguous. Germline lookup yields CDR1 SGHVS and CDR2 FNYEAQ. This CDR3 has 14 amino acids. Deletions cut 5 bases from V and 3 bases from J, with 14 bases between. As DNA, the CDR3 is TGTGCCAGCAGCCCGACGGGCCTCCTCTACGAGCAGTACTTC. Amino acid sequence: CASSPTGLLYEQYF.

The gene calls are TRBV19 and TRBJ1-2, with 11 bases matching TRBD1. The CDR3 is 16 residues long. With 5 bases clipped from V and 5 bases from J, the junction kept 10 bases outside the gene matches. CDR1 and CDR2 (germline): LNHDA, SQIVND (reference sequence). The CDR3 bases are TGTGCCAGTAGTGTCTTTTCCGGGACAGGGGGTTATGGCTACACCTTC. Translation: CASSVFSGTGGYGYTF.

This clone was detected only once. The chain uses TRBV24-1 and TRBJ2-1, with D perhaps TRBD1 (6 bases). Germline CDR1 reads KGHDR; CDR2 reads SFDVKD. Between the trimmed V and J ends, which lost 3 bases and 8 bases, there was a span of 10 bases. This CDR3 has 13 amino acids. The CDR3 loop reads CATSDAGVDEQFF. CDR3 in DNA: TGTGCCACCAGTGATGCAGGGGTCGATGAGCAGTTCTTC.

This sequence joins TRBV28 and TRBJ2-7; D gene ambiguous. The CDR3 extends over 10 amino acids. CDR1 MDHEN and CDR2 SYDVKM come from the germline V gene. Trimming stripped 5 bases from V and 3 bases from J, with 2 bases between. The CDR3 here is CASSHYEQYF. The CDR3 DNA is TGTGCCAGCAGTCACTACGAGCAGTACTTC.

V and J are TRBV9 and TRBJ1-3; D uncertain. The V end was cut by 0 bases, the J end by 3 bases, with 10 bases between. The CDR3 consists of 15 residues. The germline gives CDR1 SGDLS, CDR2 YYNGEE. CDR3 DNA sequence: TGTGCCAGCAGCGTAGGGGGTTCTGTTGGAAACACCATATATTTT. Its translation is CASSVGGSVGNTIYF. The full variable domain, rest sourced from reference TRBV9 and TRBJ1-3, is DSGVTQTPKHLITATGQRVTLRCSPRSGDLSVYWYQQSLDQGLQFLIQYYNGEERAKGNILERFSAQQFPDLHSELNLSSLELGDSALYFCASSVGGSVGNTIYFGEGSWLTVV.

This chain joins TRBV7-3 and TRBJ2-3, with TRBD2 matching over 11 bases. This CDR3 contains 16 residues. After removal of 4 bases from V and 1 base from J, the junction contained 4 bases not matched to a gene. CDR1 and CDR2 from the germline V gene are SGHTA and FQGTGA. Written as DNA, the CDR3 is TGTGCCAGCAGCTCCCATAGCGGGAGGGGCACAGATACGCAGTATTTT. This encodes CASSSHSGRGTDTQYF.

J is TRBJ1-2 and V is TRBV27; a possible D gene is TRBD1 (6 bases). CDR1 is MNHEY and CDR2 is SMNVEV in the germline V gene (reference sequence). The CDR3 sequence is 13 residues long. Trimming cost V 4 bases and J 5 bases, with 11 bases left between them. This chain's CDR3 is CASSSTGRYGYTF. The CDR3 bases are TGTGCCAGCAGTTCCACAGGGAGGTATGGCTACACCTTC.

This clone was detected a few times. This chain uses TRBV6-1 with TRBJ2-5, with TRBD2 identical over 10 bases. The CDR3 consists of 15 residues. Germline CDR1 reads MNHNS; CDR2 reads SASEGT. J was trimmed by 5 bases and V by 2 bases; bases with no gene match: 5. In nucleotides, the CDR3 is TGTGCCAGCAGTGAACTAGCGGGAGCGAGTGAGACCCAGTACTTC. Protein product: CASSELAGASETQYF.

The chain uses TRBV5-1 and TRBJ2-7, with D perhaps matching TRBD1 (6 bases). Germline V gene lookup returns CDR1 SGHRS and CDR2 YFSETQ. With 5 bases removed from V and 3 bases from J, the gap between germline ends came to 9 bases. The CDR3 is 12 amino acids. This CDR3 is CASSSGDYEQYF. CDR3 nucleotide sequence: TGCGCCAGCAGTTCAGGGGACTACGAGCAGTACTTC.

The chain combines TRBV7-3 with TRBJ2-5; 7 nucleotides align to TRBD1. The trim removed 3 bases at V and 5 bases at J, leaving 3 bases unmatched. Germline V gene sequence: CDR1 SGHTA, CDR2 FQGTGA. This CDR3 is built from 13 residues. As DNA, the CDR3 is TGTGCCAGCAGCTTGGTACAGGGGGAGACCCAGTACTTC. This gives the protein CASSLVQGETQYF.

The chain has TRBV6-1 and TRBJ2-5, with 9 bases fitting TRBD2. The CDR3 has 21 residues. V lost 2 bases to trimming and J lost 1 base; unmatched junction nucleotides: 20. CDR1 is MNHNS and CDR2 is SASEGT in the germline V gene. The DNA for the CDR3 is TGTGCCAGCAGTGAAAGGGTACTCCGGAGGGCTAGCGGGATTGGCCAAGAGACCCAGTACTTC. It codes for CASSERVLRRASGIGQETQYF.

CDR3 in amino acids: CASSKEAGAGITGELFF. CDR3 nucleotide sequence: TGTGCCAGCAGCAAAGAAGCGGGAGCCGGAATCACCGGGGAGCTGTTTTTT. The rearrangement links TRBV21-1 to TRBJ2-2; the table gives TRBD2 as D, unverified against the DNA. TRBV21-1 is shown as a pseudogene. The CDR3 is 17 amino acids.

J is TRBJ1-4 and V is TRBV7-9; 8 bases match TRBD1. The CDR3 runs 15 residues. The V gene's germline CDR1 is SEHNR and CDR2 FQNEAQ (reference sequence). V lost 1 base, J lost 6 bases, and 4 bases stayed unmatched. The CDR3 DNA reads TGTGCCAGCAGCTTAGGTGGCAGGGGGCATGAAAAACTGTTTTTT. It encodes CASSLGGRGHEKLFF.

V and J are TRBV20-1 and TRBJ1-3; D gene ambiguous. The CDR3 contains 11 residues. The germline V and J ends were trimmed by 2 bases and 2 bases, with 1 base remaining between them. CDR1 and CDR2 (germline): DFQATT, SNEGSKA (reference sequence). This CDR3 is CSARTGNTIYF. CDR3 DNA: TGCAGTGCTAGAACTGGAAACACCATATATTTT.

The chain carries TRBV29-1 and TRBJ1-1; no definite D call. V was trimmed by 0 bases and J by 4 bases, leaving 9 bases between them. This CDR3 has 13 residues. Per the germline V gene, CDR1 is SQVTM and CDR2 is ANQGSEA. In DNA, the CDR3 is TGCAGCGTTGAAGAGGAACTAGGCACTGAAGCTTTCTTT. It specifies CSVEEELGTEAFF.